This T cell receptor (beta chain) was identified in a study of blood T cell repertoires in COVID-19. The wider study: Material from acute and convalescent COVID-19 was sourced from the United States, Italy and Spain. T cells, B-cell-depleted T cells, or PBMCs supplied cDNA or gDNA.

The junction had 4 bases not matched to a gene; V was cut back by 2 bases and J by 3 bases. This CDR3 has 15 residues. Germline V CDR1 and CDR2: LGHNA, YSLEER. In the authors' workflow: By means of reference gene primer amplification, nucleated cell counts were estimated. Using immunoSEQ multiplex PCR, the repertoire was profiled, and TCRdb retains in-frame clones only, with some absent. The V and J calls and clone size are taken from that table; D and trimming were inferred from the DNA. The sample records about 200,000 clones, 70% to 90% being singletons. The sequence was collected from a man aged 55 to 69 with acute or convalescent COVID-19. The rearrangement joins TRBV4-3 to TRBJ2-7, with 10 nucleotides matching TRBD2. Sequencing input: peripheral blood. CDR3 region: CASSQFPSGSYEQYF. CDR3 in DNA: TGCGCCAGCAGCCAATTTCCTAGCGGGAGCTACGAGCAGTACTTC.